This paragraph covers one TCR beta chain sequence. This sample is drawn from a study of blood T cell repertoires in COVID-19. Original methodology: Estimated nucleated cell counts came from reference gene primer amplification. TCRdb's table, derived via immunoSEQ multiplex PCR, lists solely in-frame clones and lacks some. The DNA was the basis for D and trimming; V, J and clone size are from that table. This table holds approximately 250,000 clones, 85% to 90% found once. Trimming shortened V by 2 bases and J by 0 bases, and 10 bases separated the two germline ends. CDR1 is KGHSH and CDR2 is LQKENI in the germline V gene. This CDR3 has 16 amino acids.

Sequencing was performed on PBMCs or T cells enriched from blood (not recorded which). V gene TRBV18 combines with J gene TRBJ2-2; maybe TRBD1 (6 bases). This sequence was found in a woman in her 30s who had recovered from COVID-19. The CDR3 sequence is CASSPENRANTGELFF. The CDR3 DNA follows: TGTGCCAGCTCACCAGAGAACAGGGCGAACACCGGGGAGCTGTTTTTT.